This T cell receptor (beta chain) was sequenced during a study of T cell responses to AZD1222 COVID-19 vaccine. Study results and limitations: With dominance at 160-218 and 743-854, vaccine-associated CD4 TCRs spanned spike.

Assay: immunoSEQ multiplex PCR; the TCRdb copy retains only in-frame clones and omits some. The sample carries approximately 120,000 clones, around 83% recorded once. Investigators merged groups given second doses at roughly 4 or roughly 12 weeks. V lost 3 bases to trimming and J lost 9 bases, with 8 bases between them. The CDR3 sequence is 13 residues long. The V gene's germline CDR1 is KGHDR and CDR2 SFDVKD. A remark on this clone: Antigen unknown.

The sequences come from peripheral blood, collected 28 days after the second AZD1222 dose. The chain carries TRBV24-1 and TRBJ1-6; D remains unclear. The source is an adult who received the AZD1222 COVID-19 vaccine. CDR3 sequence (DNA): TGTGCCACCAGTGATCTGGGCGGTTCACCCCTCCACTTT. It is translated as CATSDLGGSPLHF.